The T cell receptor beta chain described here comes from a study of identifying expanded T cells in peripheral blood. Libraries were prepared by immunoSEQ multiplex PCR; TCRdb keeps only in-frame clonotypes and omits some of them. Of tens of thousands of clones in the sample, around 90% are singletons; the top ten hold approximately 5.3%. Germline V gene lookup returns CDR1 SGHDT and CDR2 YYEEEE. Trimming left V 4 bases short and J 4 bases short, with 6 bases between. This CDR3 is built from 11 residues. The chain uses TRBV5-6 and TRBJ2-7; D is unresolved. This receptor was obtained from a person aged 18-70 years in good health. Source material: blood. The CDR3 nucleotides read TGTGCCAGCAGCCTAGATTACGAGCAGTACTTC. Translating it yields CASSLDYEQYF.